A selection of T cell receptor beta chains follows, all from one sample in a study of neurological immune-mediated disorders. MiXCR, run by TCRdb on the 5' RACE reads, gives a single entry per CDR3 protein. The sample holds tens of thousands of distinct CDR3 sequences, about 5% seen once. Sequenced input: PBMCs. All receptors derive from a woman in her twenties or thirties with multiple sclerosis. CDR3s include the opening cysteine and the closing phenylalanine or tryptophan. D genes are given only for firm matches. Some rows have no size entry. The others give once, few or many, or a class for an expanded clone.

size,D,J,V,DNA,CDR3
many,TRBD2,TRBJ2-5,TRBV5-1,TGCGCCAGCAGCTTGGCCGCTCTAGCGGGAGGGCTAGAGACCCAGTACTTC,CASSLAALAGGLETQYF
many,TRBD2,TRBJ2-1,TRBV20-1,TGCAGTGCTAGAGGACTAGCGGGGACTTACAATGAGCAGTTCTTC,CSARGLAGTYNEQFF
many,TRBD2,TRBJ2-1,TRBV7-8,TGTGCCAGCAGCTTATACCGAGCGGGGGGGCCAGGTGAGCAGTTCTTC,CASSLYRAGGPGEQFF
-,-,TRBJ1-5,TRBV5-5,TGTGCCAGCAGCTTGGTTGTTGGGTCAGGGAAACAGACCCAGCATTTT,CASSLVVGSGKQTQHF
many,TRBD1,TRBJ2-7,TRBV27,TGTGCCAGCAGCAGATCTGGGACAGCGACCTACGAGCAGTACTTC,CASSRSGTATYEQYF
few,-,TRBJ2-5,TRBV7-6,TGTGCCAGCAGCCGTGAATTAAAAGAGACCCAGTACTTC,CASSRELKETQYF
-,-,TRBJ1-2,TRBV5-1,TGCGCCAGCAGCTTCTGGTCAGGGGATGGCTACACCTTC,CASSFWSGDGYTF
many,TRBD2,TRBJ2-5,TRBV7-2,TGTGCCAGCAGCGCCGGACTAGCGGAAAAGGAGACCCAGTACTTC,CASSAGLAEKETQYF
many,-,TRBJ1-1,TRBV5-6,TGTGCCAGCAGCTTGAGTCTCCAGGGACAAGCTTTCTTT,CASSLSLQGQAFF
few,TRBD2,TRBJ2-7,TRBV7-9,TGTGCCAGCAGCTTAGACATCGGGAGGGAGGTCTACGAGCAGTACTTC,CASSLDIGREVYEQYF
many,-,TRBJ2-2,TRBV2,TGTGCCAGCAGGGTGGGAACGAACACCGGGGAGCTGTTTTTT,CASRVGTNTGELFF